The 7 T cell receptor beta chains listed next were all sequenced from one sample in a study of Tregs in tolerant kidney transplant recipients. Libraries were prepared by immunoSEQ multiplex PCR; TCRdb keeps only in-frame clonotypes and omits some of them. The sample holds about 5,300 clones. Mixed chimerism was transient after nonmyeloablative marrow transplants from related graft donors. The sample consisted of CD4+ T cells from blood (PBMCs), taken approximately 15 months after the transplant. The source is a human patient who received a combined kidney and bone marrow transplant. A subset of T cells may come from the graft donor.

To note about this clone: The read falls 3 residues short of the CDR3 end, and the missing part is taken from the germline J gene. The chain recombines TRBV4-1 with TRBJ2-5; TRBD2 agrees at 13 bases. V trimming: 2 bases; J trimming: 3 bases; junction bases outside the gene matches: 6. CDR1 MGHRA and CDR2 YSYEKL come from the germline V gene. The CDR3 runs 17 residues. CDR3 bases read: TGCGCCAGCAGCCAATCTCCTGGACTAGCGGGAGAAGAGACC. Its protein is CASSQSPGLAGEET. The complete CDR3 sequence is CASSQSPGLAGEETQYF.

Note on this clone: The read ends 3 residues shy of where the CDR3 ends; the end is completed using the germline J gene. The chain recombines TRBV5-4 with TRBJ2-1; 7 nucleotides line up with TRBD2. CDR1 is SGHNT, CDR2 YYREEE, per germline (reference sequence). V lost 4 bases, J lost 4 bases, and 8 bases stayed unmatched. The CDR3 runs 15 residues. The CDR3 DNA, read in part, is TGTGCCAGCAGCCCGTTAGCGGGCGCGTACAATGAG. This codes for CASSPLAGAYNE. The whole CDR3 sequence is CASSPLAGAYNEQFF.

On this clone: The sequenced fragment ends 3 residues before the CDR3 boundary, so the rest is inferred from the germline J gene. The genes are TRBV7-9 and TRBJ2-7, with a possible D match to TRBD2 (6 bases). The CDR3 contains 14 residues. Trimming pared 5 bases from V and 2 bases from J, leaving 13 bases between. The germline V gene has CDR1 SEHNR and CDR2 FQNEAQ (reference sequence). The CDR3 bases that were read are TGTGCCAGCAGCGCCTCGGGGGTACCCTACGAG. It specifies CASSASGVPYE. The entire CDR3 protein reads CASSASGVPYEQYF.

Measured by frequency, this clone is large (0.1 to 1%). The sequenced fragment ends 3 residues before the CDR3 boundary, so the rest is inferred from the germline J gene. V gene TRBV19 combines with J gene TRBJ2-7; 7 bases fit TRBD1. This CDR3 is 11 amino acids long. V gave up 7 bases and J gave up 6 bases; unmatched junction bases: 3. Germline V gene lookup returns CDR1 LNHDA and CDR2 SQIVND (reference sequence). The CDR3 sequence: CASTRQGEQYF. The part of the CDR3 DNA that was read is TGTGCCAGTACTCGACAGGGCGAG.

In the case of this clone: The CDR3 end is not reached by the read, which stops 3 residues before it; the germline J gene fills it in. V gene TRBV19 combines with J gene TRBJ1-5; weak D call: TRBD1 (6 bases). CDR3 length: 14 amino acids. Germline CDR1 reads LNHDA; CDR2 reads SQIVND (reference sequence). Trimming shortened V by 7 bases and J by 6 bases, and 16 bases separated the two germline ends. The sequenced part of the CDR3 DNA is TGTGCCAGTACCCGGGGGGGGGCGGGTCAGCCC. Protein product: CASTRGGAGQP. The whole CDR3 sequence is CASTRGGAGQPQHF.

According to its frequency, this clone is medium-sized. The read is 3 residues too short to cover the CDR3 end, so that end is filled in from the germline J gene. The rearrangement uses TRBV20-1 and TRBJ2-2, with 8 nucleotides matching TRBD2. With 0 bases clipped from V and 7 bases from J, the junction kept 16 bases outside the gene matches. This CDR3 has 18 residues. From germline, CDR1 is DFQATT and CDR2 SNEGSKA (reference sequence). CDR3 DNA (partial): TGCAGTGCTAGAGATCTCTTGCGGGGGGCCTCGAGGGGCGGGGAG. Amino acid sequence: CSARDLLRGASRGGE. The whole CDR3 protein reads CSARDLLRGASRGGELFF.

Note on this clone: With the read ending 3 residues before the CDR3 end, the germline J gene is used to fill in that end. The rearrangement uses TRBV7-6 and TRBJ1-2; possibly TRBD1 for D (5 bases). Germline V gives CDR1 SGHVS, CDR2 FNYEAQ. This CDR3 comprises 14 residues. CDR3 region: CASSLAPGGTGYTF. The DNA read from the CDR3 is TGTGCCAGCAGCTTAGCCCCCGGGGGGACGGGC.